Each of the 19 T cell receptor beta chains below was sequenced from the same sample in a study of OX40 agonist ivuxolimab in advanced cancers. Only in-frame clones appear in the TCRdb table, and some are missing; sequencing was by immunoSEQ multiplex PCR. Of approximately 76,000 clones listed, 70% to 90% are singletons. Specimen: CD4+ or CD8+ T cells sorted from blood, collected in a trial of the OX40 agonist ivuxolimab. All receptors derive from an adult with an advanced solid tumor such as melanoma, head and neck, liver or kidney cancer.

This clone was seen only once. Here the CDR3 reads CASSPRASSGNTIYF. The CDR3 nucleotides read TGCGCCAGCAGCCCTCGGGCGAGCTCTGGAAACACCATATATTTT. The chain carries TRBV4-3 and TRBJ1-3; D unresolved. The CDR3 has 15 residues. The germline CDR1 and CDR2 sequences are LGHNA and YSLEER. The V end was cut by 4 bases, the J end by 0 bases, with 10 bases between.

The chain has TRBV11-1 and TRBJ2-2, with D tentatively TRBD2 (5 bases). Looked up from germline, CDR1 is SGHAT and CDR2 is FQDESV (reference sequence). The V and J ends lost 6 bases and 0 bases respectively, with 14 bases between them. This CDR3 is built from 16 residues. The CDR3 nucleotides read TGTGCCAGCAGGGGGAGCCAGTTCGCGAACACCGGGGAGCTGTTTTTT. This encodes CASRGSQFANTGELFF.

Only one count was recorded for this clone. For the CDR3, the DNA is TGTGCCAGCAGCCAAGGGGGGGCCACCTACGAGCAGTACTTC. Residues: CASSQGGATYEQYF. The chain carries TRBV4-2 and TRBJ2-7; tentatively, D is TRBD1 or TRBD2 (6 bases each). Germline lookup yields CDR1 LGHNA and CDR2 YNFKEQ. Trimming stripped 1 base from V and 2 bases from J, with 9 bases between. This CDR3 is built from 14 residues.

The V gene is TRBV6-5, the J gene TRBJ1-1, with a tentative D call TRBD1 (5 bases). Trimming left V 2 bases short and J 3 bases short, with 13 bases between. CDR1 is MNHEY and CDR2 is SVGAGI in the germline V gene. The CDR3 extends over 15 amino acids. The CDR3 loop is CASSYVRGVDTEAFF. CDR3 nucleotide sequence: TGTGCCAGCAGTTACGTCCGGGGGGTTGACACTGAAGCTTTCTTT.

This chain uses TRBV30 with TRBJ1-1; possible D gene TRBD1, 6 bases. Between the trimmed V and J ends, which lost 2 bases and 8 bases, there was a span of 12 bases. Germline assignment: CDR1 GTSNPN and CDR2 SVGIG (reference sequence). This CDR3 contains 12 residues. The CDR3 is CAWSLRGLEAFF. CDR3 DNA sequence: TGTGCCTGGAGTCTTCGGGGGCTCGAAGCTTTCTTT.

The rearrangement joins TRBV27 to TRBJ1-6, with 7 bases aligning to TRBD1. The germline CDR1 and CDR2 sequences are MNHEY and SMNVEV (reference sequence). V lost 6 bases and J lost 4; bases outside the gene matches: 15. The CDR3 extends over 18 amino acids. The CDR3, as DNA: TGTGCCAGCAGAGCCGAACCAGGGGGGAGCGGATATAATTCACCCCTCCACTTT. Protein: CASRAEPGGSGYNSPLHF.

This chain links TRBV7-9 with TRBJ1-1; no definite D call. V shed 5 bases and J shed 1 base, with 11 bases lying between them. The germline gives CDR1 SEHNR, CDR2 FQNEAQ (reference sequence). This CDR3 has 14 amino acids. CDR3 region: CASSQRITNTEAFF. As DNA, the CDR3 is TGTGCCAGCAGCCAGAGGATTACGAACACTGAAGCTTTCTTT.

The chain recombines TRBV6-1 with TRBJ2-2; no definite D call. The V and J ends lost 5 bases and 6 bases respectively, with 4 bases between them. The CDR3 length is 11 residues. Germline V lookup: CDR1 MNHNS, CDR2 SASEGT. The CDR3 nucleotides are TGTGCCAGCAGTCGCCCCGGGGAGCTGTTTTTT. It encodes CASSRPGELFF.

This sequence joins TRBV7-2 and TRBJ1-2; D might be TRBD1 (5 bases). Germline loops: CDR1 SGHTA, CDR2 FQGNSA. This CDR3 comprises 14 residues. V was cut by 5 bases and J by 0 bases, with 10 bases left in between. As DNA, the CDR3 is TGTGCCAGCAGCGCCATAGGGGCTAACTATGGCTACACCTTC. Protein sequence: CASSAIGANYGYTF.

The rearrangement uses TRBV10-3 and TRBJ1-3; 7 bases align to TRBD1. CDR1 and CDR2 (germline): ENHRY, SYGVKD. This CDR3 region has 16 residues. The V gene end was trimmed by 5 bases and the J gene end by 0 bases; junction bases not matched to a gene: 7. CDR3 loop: CAISSGTATSGNTIYF. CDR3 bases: TGTGCCATCAGTTCCGGGACAGCAACCTCTGGAAACACCATATATTTT.

The CDR3, as DNA: TGTGCCAGCAGCCTCAGACTGAGCTCCTACAATGAGCAGTTCTTC. Its protein product is CASSLRLSSYNEQFF. This rearrangement joins TRBV4-2 to TRBJ2-1; D ambiguous. Germline V gene sequence: CDR1 LGHNA, CDR2 YNFKEQ. This CDR3 comprises 15 residues. Between the trimmed V and J ends, which lost 4 bases and 0 bases, there was a span of 10 bases.

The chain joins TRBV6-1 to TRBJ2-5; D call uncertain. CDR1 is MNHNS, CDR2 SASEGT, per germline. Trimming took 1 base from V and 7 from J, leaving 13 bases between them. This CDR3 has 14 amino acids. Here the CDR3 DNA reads TGTGCCAGCAGTGAAGAGGTCGGGTTTGGGACCCAGTACTTC. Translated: CASSEEVGFGTQYF.

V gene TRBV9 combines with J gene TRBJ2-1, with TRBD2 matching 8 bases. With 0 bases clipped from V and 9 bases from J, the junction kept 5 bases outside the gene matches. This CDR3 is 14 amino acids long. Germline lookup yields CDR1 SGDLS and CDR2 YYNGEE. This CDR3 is CASSVAGGAGEQFF. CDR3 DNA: TGTGCCAGCAGCGTAGCGGGGGGGGCCGGTGAGCAGTTCTTC.

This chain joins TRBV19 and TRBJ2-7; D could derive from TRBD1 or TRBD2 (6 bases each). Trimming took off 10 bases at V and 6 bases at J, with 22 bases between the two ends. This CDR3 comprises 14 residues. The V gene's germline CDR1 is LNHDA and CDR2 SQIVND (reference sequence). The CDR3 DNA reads TGTGCCACCCAAAGTAGTCGGGGGCGGTCCGAGCAGTACTTC. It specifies CATQSSRGRSEQYF.

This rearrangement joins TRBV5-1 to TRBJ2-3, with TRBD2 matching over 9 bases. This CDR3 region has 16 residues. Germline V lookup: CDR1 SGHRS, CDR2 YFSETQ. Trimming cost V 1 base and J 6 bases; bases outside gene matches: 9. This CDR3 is CASSLSGAGGGDTQYF. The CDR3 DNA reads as TGCGCCAGCAGCTTGTCTGGAGCGGGGGGCGGGGATACGCAGTATTTT.

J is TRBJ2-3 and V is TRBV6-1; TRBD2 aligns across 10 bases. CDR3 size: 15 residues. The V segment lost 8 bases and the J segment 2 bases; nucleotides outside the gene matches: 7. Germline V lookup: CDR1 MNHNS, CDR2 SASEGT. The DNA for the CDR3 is TGTGCCAGCGGGCCTAGCGGGAGTTTCACAGATACGCAGTATTTT. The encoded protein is CASGPSGSFTDTQYF.

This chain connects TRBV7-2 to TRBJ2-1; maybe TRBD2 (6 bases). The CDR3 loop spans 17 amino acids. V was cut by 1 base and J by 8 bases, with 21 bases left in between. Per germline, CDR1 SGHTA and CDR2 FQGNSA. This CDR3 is CASSLESAASVSHEQFF. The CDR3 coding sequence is TGTGCCAGCAGCTTAGAGTCGGCGGCTAGCGTTTCCCATGAGCAGTTCTTC.

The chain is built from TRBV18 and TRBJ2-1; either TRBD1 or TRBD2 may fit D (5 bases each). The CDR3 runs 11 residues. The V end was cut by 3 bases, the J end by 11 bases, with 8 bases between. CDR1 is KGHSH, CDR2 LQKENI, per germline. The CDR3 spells CASSPEGKQFF. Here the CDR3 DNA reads TGTGCCAGCTCACCCGAGGGGAAGCAGTTCTTC.

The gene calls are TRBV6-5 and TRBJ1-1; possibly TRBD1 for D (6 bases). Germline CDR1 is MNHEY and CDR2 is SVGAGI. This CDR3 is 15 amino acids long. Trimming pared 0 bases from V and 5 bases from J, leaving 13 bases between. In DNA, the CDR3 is TGTGCCAGCAGTTACTCGGCGGGGGCCGGAACTGAAGCTTTCTTT. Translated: CASSYSAGAGTEAFF.